What follows are 8 T cell receptor beta chains derived from one specimen sequenced in a study of T-cell reconstitution after alpha-beta-depleted transplantation in children. Unique molecular identifiers were incorporated during preparation of the TCRbeta library. One entry per CDR3 protein results from TCRdb running MiXCR on the PCR reads. The sample includes 500,000 to 750,000 distinct CDR3 sequences, over 10% of them seen just once. The source was PBMCs, mostly from graft donor cells, collected 360 days after TCRalphabeta/CD19-depleted stem cell transplant. Receptors were obtained from a male patient younger than 18 who had a stem cell transplant for acute myeloid leukemia, so the T cells may come from the graft donor.

This clonotype was seen a handful of times. The chain employs TRBV29-1 and TRBJ1-3; TRBD1 is a possible D gene (5 bases). The V gene lost 4 bases and the J gene lost 7 bases, with 17 bases spanning the gap. Per germline, CDR1 SQVTM and CDR2 ANQGSEA. The CDR3 spans 14 residues. CDR3 protein: CSVVVWGAWNTIYF. CDR3 DNA: TGCAGCGTTGTGGTTTGGGGCGCTTGGAACACCATATATTTT.

The V gene is TRBV20-1, the J gene TRBJ2-1; no clear D gene. The CDR3 covers 12 residues. Trimming removed 3 bases at V and 10 bases at J, with 13 bases between. Germline CDR1 is DFQATT and CDR2 is SNEGSKA (reference sequence). The CDR3 reads CSASVITDEQFF. The CDR3 DNA follows: TGCAGTGCTAGTGTGATTACTGACGAGCAGTTCTTC.

The chain uses TRBV5-5 and TRBJ2-1; a weak D match, TRBD2 (6 bases). CDR3 length: 13 amino acids. Germline CDR1 is SGHKS and CDR2 is YYEKEE (reference sequence). Trimming took off 6 bases at V and 9 bases at J, with 16 bases between the two ends. CDR3 in amino acids: CASTLWFGGEQFF. DNA for the CDR3: TGTGCCAGCACTCTCTGGTTCGGGGGTGAGCAGTTCTTC.

This clonotype was seen ten or more times. V is TRBV4-3 and J is TRBJ2-3; D uncertain. CDR1 LGHNA and CDR2 YSLEER come from the germline V gene. This CDR3 has 13 amino acids. V was trimmed by 4 bases and J by 0 bases, leaving 5 bases between them. CDR3 residues: CASSRLSTDTQYF. The CDR3 nucleotides read TGCGCCAGCAGCCGCCTTAGCACAGATACGCAGTATTTT.

The J gene is TRBJ2-2, the V gene TRBV9; 7 bases agree with TRBD2. V shed 0 bases and J 2 bases; nucleotides not matched to a gene: 4. Germline V gives CDR1 SGDLS, CDR2 YYNGEE. There are 16 residues in the CDR3. The CDR3, as DNA: TGTGCCAGCAGCGTAGGGGGGAGGGGAAACACCGGGGAGCTGTTTTTT. Encoded protein: CASSVGGRGNTGELFF.

This clonotype was recorded a few times. V and J are TRBV9 and TRBJ2-7, with 8 bases aligning to TRBD1. The junction had 5 bases not matched to a gene; V was cut back by 7 bases and J by 5 bases. The CDR3 is 12 amino acids. In germline, CDR1 is SGDLS, CDR2 YYNGEE. The CDR3 nucleotides read TGTGCCAGCGGACAGGGTAGCGACGAGCAGTACTTC. Protein product: CASGQGSDEQYF.

This clonotype turned up a few times. The chain joins TRBV20-1 to TRBJ2-7, with D tentatively TRBD1 or TRBD2 (5 bases each). Germline CDR1 DFQATT, CDR2 SNEGSKA (reference sequence). The CDR3 runs 11 residues. The germline V and J ends were trimmed by 6 bases and 3 bases, with 9 bases remaining between them. This chain's CDR3 is CSAGVHYEQYF. The DNA of the CDR3 is TGCAGTGCGGGGGTACACTACGAGCAGTACTTC.

This clonotype was found a few times. The chain combines TRBV7-9 with TRBJ2-1, with no clear D. Germline V gives CDR1 SEHNR, CDR2 FQNEAQ (reference sequence). V lost 5 bases to trimming and J lost 10 bases, with 9 bases between them. The CDR3 is 11 residues long. The CDR3 DNA reads TGTGCCAGCAGCACTTTAGGGGAGCAGTTCTTC. Its translation is CASSTLGEQFF.